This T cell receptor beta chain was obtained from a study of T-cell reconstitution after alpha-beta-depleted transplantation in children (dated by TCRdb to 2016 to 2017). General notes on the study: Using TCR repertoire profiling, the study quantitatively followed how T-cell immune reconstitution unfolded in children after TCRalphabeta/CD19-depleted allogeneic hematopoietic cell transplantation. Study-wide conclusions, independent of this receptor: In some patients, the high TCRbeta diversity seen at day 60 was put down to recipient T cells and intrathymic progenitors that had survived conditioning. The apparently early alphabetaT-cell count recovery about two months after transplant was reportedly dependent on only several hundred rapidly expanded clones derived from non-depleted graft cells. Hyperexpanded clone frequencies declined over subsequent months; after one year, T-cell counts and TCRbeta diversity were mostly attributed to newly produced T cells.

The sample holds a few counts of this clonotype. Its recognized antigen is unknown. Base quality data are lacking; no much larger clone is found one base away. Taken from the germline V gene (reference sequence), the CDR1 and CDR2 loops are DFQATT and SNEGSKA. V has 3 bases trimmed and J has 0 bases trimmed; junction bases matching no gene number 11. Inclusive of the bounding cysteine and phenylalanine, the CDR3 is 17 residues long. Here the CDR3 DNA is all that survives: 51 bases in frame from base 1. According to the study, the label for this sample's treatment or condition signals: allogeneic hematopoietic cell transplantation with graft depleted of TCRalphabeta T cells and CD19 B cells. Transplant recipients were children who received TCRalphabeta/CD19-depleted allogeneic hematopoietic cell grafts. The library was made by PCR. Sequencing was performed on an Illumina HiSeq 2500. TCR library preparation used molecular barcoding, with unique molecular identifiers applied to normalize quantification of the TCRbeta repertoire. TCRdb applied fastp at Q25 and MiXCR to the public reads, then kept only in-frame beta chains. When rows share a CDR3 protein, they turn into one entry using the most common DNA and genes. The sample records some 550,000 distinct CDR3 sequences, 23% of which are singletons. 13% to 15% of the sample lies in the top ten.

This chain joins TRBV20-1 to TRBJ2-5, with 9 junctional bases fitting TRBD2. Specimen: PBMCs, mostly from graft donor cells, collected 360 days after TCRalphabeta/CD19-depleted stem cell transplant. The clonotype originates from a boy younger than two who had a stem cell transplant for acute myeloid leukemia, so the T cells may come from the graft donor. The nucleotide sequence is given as TGCAGTGCTAGCCCCTCGGGGGTAGCGGGGGACCAAGAGACCCAGTACTTC. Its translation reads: CSASPSGVAGDQETQYF.